This T cell receptor (beta chain) came from a study of blood T cell repertoires in COVID-19. Overall study: From the United States, Italy and Spain came samples of acute and convalescent COVID-19. Sources were T cells, B-cell-depleted T cells, or PBMCs; the material itself was cDNA or gDNA.

Losses at the gene ends were 9 bases for V and 3 bases for J; bases not matched to a gene: 5. Germline V CDR1 and CDR2: ENHRY, SYGVKD. This CDR3 is 13 amino acids long. As originally analysed: Nucleated cell number was recorded as an estimate derived from reference gene primer amplification. Repertoires were generated with immunoSEQ multiplex PCR, while TCRdb's copy carries only in-frame clones and drops some. That table furnishes V, J and clone size, whereas the DNA furnished D and trimming. The sample records around 86,000 clones, roughly 84% being singletons. The source is a woman aged 80 or over with acute or convalescent COVID-19. The sample taken for sequencing was peripheral blood. The chain couples TRBV10-3 to TRBJ1-5; 7 nucleotides agree with TRBD1. CDR3: CAMRDSLNQPQHF. The DNA of the CDR3 is TGTGCCATGCGGGACAGCCTCAATCAGCCCCAGCATTTT.